A selection of T cell receptor beta chains follows, all from one sample in a study of CD8 T cells in ankylosing spondylitis. Each CDR3 protein gets one entry after TCRdb re-called the 5' RACE reads with MiXCR. The sample consists of roughly 700,000 distinct CDR3 sequences, around 19% of them appearing once. The sample consisted of blood, either unsorted or a sorted T cell fraction (not recorded which). The source of these receptors is a male donor with ankylosing spondylitis. CDR3s leave out the opening cysteine and the closing phenylalanine or tryptophan. Each record gives: V gene, CDR3 protein.

V gene: TRBV5-1; CDR3 protein: ASSLEATLNTEAF
V gene: TRBV14; CDR3 protein: ASSRVASGGYNEQF
V gene: TRBV12-3/TRBV12-4; CDR3 protein: ASSSRRDRDNEQF
V gene: TRBV4-3; CDR3 protein: ASSQVRDAETQY
V gene: TRBV20-1; CDR3 protein: SAQARDYLYEQY
V gene: TRBV7-8; CDR3 protein: ASSLVRLAGGYNEQF
V gene: TRBV20-1; CDR3 protein: SARSPLSGTQY
V gene: TRBV12-3/TRBV12-4; CDR3 protein: ASSGTFNTEAF
V gene: TRBV10-3; CDR3 protein: AIAITGELF
V gene: TRBV20-1; CDR3 protein: SAQRTGYEQY
V gene: TRBV10-3; CDR3 protein: AISGFPPGWFTEAF
V gene: TRBV7-2; CDR3 protein: ASSSPPGAEQY
V gene: TRBV7-3; CDR3 protein: ASQLAGGYTDTQY
V gene: TRBV18; CDR3 protein: ASSAHKGQTYEQY
V gene: TRBV7-3; CDR3 protein: ASSLGPAGSTDTQY
V gene: TRBV29-1; CDR3 protein: SDAGNTEAF
V gene: TRBV5-1; CDR3 protein: ASSLARTGRLETQY
V gene: TRBV20-1; CDR3 protein: SAETSTGELF
V gene: TRBV5-6; CDR3 protein: ASSLRPSSGRRDEQY